Listed below are T cell receptor beta chains from one sample, sequenced in a study of cytomegalovirus exposure and HLA in healthy donors. Sequencing used immunoSEQ multiplex PCR; TCRdb keeps in-frame clones, though not all of them. Among some 90,000 clones listed, 65% to 85% were seen once. The specimen sequenced was PBMCs. These receptors were taken from a woman between 70 and 85 years old in good health and CMV-seropositive. The CDR3 runs from the conserved cysteine through the conserved F or W. D genes are given only for firm matches. Some rows have no size entry. The others give once, few or many, or a class for an expanded clone.

CDR3	DNA	V	J	size	D
CASSPPTGVSMWEQYF	TGTGCCAGCTCACCACCGACCGGGGTTTCGATGTGGGAGCAGTACTTC	TRBV18	TRBJ2-7	.	.
CASSASGRALPGELFF	TGTGCCAGCAGCGCCAGCGGGAGGGCCCTCCCCGGGGAGCTGTTTTTT	TRBV7-9	TRBJ2-2	.	TRBD2
CASSGTRQETQYF	TGTGCCAGCAGCGGGACACGTCAAGAGACCCAGTACTTC	TRBV5-6	TRBJ2-5	few	.
CASSSPTGANYGYTF	TGTGCCAGCAGTAGCCCGACAGGGGCTAACTATGGCTACACCTTC	TRBV6-5	TRBJ1-2	.	TRBD1
CASSVGDVAGGNTIYF	TGTGCCAGCAGCGTAGGCGATGTGGCAGGGGGAAACACCATATATTTT	TRBV9	TRBJ1-3	.	.
CASWTGGNQPQHF	TGTGCCAGTTGGACTGGGGGCAATCAGCCCCAGCATTTT	TRBV11-3	TRBJ1-5	.	.
CASSSREGSHEQYF	TGTGCCAGCAGCTCCCGGGAGGGGAGCCACGAGCAGTACTTC	TRBV7-9	TRBJ2-7	.	TRBD2
CASSPGGDPYEQYF	TGTGCCAGCAGCCCCGGCGGGGATCCCTACGAGCAGTACTTC	TRBV9	TRBJ2-7	.	.
CASSEGTGFSYEQYF	TGTGCCAGCAGTGAGGGGACAGGGTTTTCCTACGAGCAGTACTTC	TRBV6-1	TRBJ2-7	few	TRBD1
CASSQFDRVNTGELFF	TGCGCCAGCAGCCAATTCGACAGGGTGAACACCGGGGAGCTGTTTTTT	TRBV4-3	TRBJ2-2	few	TRBD1
CASSTRQGNTEAFF	TGTGCCAGCAGTACCCGACAGGGTAACACTGAAGCTTTCTTT	TRBV28	TRBJ1-1	.	TRBD1
CASSLAIARTSEKTYNEQFF	TGTGCCAGCAGCTTAGCAATCGCCAGGACTAGCGAGAAAACCTACAATGAGCAGTTCTTC	TRBV7-8	TRBJ2-1	once	TRBD2
CASRPGSYNEQFF	TGTGCCAGCCGCCCCGGGTCCTACAATGAGCAGTTCTTC	TRBV6-1	TRBJ2-1	few	.
CASTPWGGTEAFF	TGTGCCAGTACCCCGTGGGGAGGCACTGAAGCTTTCTTT	TRBV19	TRBJ1-1	.	.
CASRGQGISYEQYF	TGTGCCAGCAGGGGACAGGGAATCTCCTACGAGCAGTACTTC	TRBV2	TRBJ2-7	.	TRBD1
CASSGWGTGGLNYGYTF	TGTGCCAGTTCCGGCTGGGGGACAGGGGGCTTAAACTATGGCTACACCTTC	TRBV28	TRBJ1-2	.	TRBD1
CASSESTPGQSPLEAFF	TGCGCCAGCAGTGAGTCGACTCCGGGACAGAGCCCACTCGAAGCTTTCTTT	TRBV10-1	TRBJ1-1	.	TRBD1
CASSLRPAGGTPGELFF	TGTGCCAGCAGCTTACGACCGGCAGGGGGGACCCCCGGGGAGCTGTTTTTT	TRBV7-8	TRBJ2-2	few	.
CASSSGPKDGYTF	TGCGCCAGCAGCTCAGGGCCAAAGGACGGCTACACCTTC	TRBV5-1	TRBJ1-2	.	.
CATSGGLAGASETQYF	TGTGCCACCAGCGGCGGACTAGCGGGGGCTTCGGAGACCCAGTACTTC	TRBV15	TRBJ2-5	.	TRBD2
CATQEGLRTELFF	TGTGCCACCCAGGAGGGACTTCGCACGGAGCTGTTTTTT	TRBV6-1	TRBJ2-2	.	.
CASSRLAYEQYF	TGTGCCAGCAGCCGACTAGCCTACGAGCAGTACTTC	TRBV7-9	TRBJ2-7	.	.
CAGSVGGGWGTEAFF	TGTGCCGGCAGCGTAGGAGGGGGCTGGGGCACTGAAGCTTTCTTT	TRBV9	TRBJ1-1	.	TRBD1